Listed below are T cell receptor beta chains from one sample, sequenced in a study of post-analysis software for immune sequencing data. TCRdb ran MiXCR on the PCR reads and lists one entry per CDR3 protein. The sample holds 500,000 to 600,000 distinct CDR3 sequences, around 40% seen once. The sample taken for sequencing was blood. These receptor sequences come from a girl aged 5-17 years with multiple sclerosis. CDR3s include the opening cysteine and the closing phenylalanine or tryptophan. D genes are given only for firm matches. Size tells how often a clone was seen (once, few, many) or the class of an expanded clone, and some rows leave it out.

TGTGCCAGCAGCGTAGGGGTAGCGGGGGGCACAGATACGCAGTATTTT CASSVGVAGGTDTQYF TRBJ2-3 . TRBD2 TRBV9
TGTGCCAGCAGTCCCCCGACTAGCGGGAGCCGCACGCAGTATTTT CASSPPTSGSRTQYF TRBJ2-3 . TRBD2 TRBV6-1
TGCGCCAGCAGCTCCCTTGGGCAGGACAACAAGCCCTACGAGCAGTACTTC CASSSLGQDNKPYEQYF TRBJ2-7 . . TRBV5-1
TGTGCCACGTCCAGGGGGAAAGGAGAAGCTTTCTTT CATSRGKGEAFF TRBJ1-1 . TRBD1 TRBV3-1
TGTGCCTTCAGTGAGTCGACAGGGTCCACTTACGAGCAGTACTTC CAFSESTGSTYEQYF TRBJ2-7 . TRBD1 TRBV10-3
TGTGCCAGCAGCCCCGGGAGACAGGGTGACAATGAGCAGTTCTTC CASSPGRQGDNEQFF TRBJ2-1 . . TRBV7-8
TGTGCCAGCAGTTACTATAGGCCAGCTAGCACAGATACGCAGTATTTT CASSYYRPASTDTQYF TRBJ2-3 . . TRBV6-6
TGTGCCATCAGTTTCCCGACAGGGGGCGAGAGGGAGCAGTTCTTC CAISFPTGGEREQFF TRBJ2-1 few TRBD1 TRBV10-3
TGTGCCAGCAGAAAGCAGGGGACGACCTACAATGAGCAGTACTTC CASRKQGTTYNEQYF TRBJ2-5 few . TRBV6-5
TGCAGCGTTGAAAGGGCCCGGGACAGGGGTGGCTATGGCTACACCTTC CSVERARDRGGYGYTF TRBJ1-2 . TRBD1 TRBV29-1
TGTGCCAGCAGTTTAATACGCTCGGGGGACAGGTCAGATACGCAGTATTTT CASSLIRSGDRSDTQYF TRBJ2-3 . TRBD1 TRBV27
TGTGCCAGCAGCCCCCCGGGGCTAGCGGGATCTGGGGCCAACGTCCTGACTTTC CASSPPGLAGSGANVLTF TRBJ2-6 . TRBD2 TRBV3-1
TGCGCCAGCAAGGCTTTCTCTAGCACAGATACGCAGTATTTT CASKAFSSTDTQYF TRBJ2-3 once . TRBV5-1
TGCGCCAGTTCGGACAGGGGGGGGACCTACGAGCAGTACTTC CASSDRGGTYEQYF TRBJ2-7 . TRBD1 TRBV5-1
TGTGCCAGCAGTGGGGTGGCAGGGGAACGCAATCAGCCCCAGCATTTT CASSGVAGERNQPQHF TRBJ1-5 . . TRBV2
TGCAGCGCCCTGGGGGCCGAAGGTGAGCAGTACTTC CSALGAEGEQYF TRBJ2-7 . . TRBV29-1
TGTGCCAGCAGTTTAGGGGAGGCCTACGAGCAGTACTTC CASSLGEAYEQYF TRBJ2-7 . . TRBV12-3/TRBV12-4
TGCAGTGCTAGAGTGGCCATTTATGGCTACACCTTC CSARVAIYGYTF TRBJ1-2 . . TRBV20-1
TGTGCCAGCAGCCTCGATGGGTCTCCGGTTAGGAACGAGCAGTACTTC CASSLDGSPVRNEQYF TRBJ2-7 . . TRBV11-2
TGTGCCAGCAGCCAAGAAACGGGAGGATACAATGAGCAGTTCTTC CASSQETGGYNEQFF TRBJ2-1 . TRBD2 TRBV4-2
TGTGCCGTACAAACTAAAGTGACAGGGGAGGGCAATGAGCAGTTCTTC CAVQTKVTGEGNEQFF TRBJ2-1 . . TRBV25-1
TGTGCCAGCAGCTCTAGACAGGGGGCTAACTATGGCTACACCTTC CASSSRQGANYGYTF TRBJ1-2 few TRBD1 TRBV7-6
TGCAGTGCTAGAGAATGGACTAGCGGGAGAAGGCTGGAGCAGTTCTTC CSAREWTSGRRLEQFF TRBJ2-1 . TRBD2 TRBV20-1
TGTGCCAGCAGCTTATCGACGGGGGTCTATGGCTACACCTTC CASSLSTGVYGYTF TRBJ1-2 . . TRBV7-2
TGTGCCAGCAGCTTAAGAATGCGGGAGAAGGGGCCTAGTACAGATACGCAGTATTTT CASSLRMREKGPSTDTQYF TRBJ2-3 . TRBD2 TRBV11-1
TGTGCCATCAGTGGTACTGGACAGGGGGGTTCACCCCTCCACTTT CAISGTGQGGSPLHF TRBJ1-6 few TRBD1 TRBV10-3
TGTGCCATCAGTGAGTCTGGGACGGGAGGTGAGACCCAGTACTTC CAISESGTGGETQYF TRBJ2-5 few TRBD2 TRBV10-3
TGTGCCAGCGTCCCCGGGACAGGCCACTACGAGCAGTACTTC CASVPGTGHYEQYF TRBJ2-7 . TRBD1 TRBV2
TGTGCCACCGGGAAGGAGACAGGGGACACCGGGGAGCTGTTTTTT CATGKETGDTGELFF TRBJ2-2 few TRBD1 TRBV6-2/TRBV6-3
TGCAGTGCCCCTAAGGCGGGGGAAGCAGAGACCCAGTACTTC CSAPKAGEAETQYF TRBJ2-5 . TRBD2 TRBV20-1
TGCAGCGTTGAACCAAGTAGTCAGGCTTTCTTT CSVEPSSQAFF TRBJ1-1 . . TRBV29-1
TGTGCCAGCACCCTTTCGAGAAACACTGAAGCTTTCTTT CASTLSRNTEAFF TRBJ1-1 . . TRBV6-5
TGTGCCAGCAGTTACTCGACAGAGAGTAACTATGGCTACACCTTC CASSYSTESNYGYTF TRBJ1-2 . . TRBV6-6
TGTGCCAGCAGCTATCCCGGGTCCCAGGACTATGGCTACACCTTC CASSYPGSQDYGYTF TRBJ1-2 few . TRBV7-2
TGTGCCAGCAGCAAAGCCAAGGGGCACAGGACCGATACCTACGAGCAGTACTTC CASSKAKGHRTDTYEQYF TRBJ2-7 . . TRBV21-1
TGTGCCAGCAGCTTGTCCATCCGTCCCGGGGCCAACGTCCTGACTTTC CASSLSIRPGANVLTF TRBJ2-6 few . TRBV5-5
TGTGCCTGGAGTATCTGGGGAACAGGGGATTCCTACGAGCAGTACTTC CAWSIWGTGDSYEQYF TRBJ2-7 . TRBD1 TRBV30
TGCGCCAGCAGCTTGGCCAGTCGGACAGGCCAAGAGACCCAGTACTTC CASSLASRTGQETQYF TRBJ2-5 . TRBD1 TRBV5-1
TGTGCCAGCAGCTTTACTAGCGGGAGCGTGGGGGAGCAGTTCTTC CASSFTSGSVGEQFF TRBJ2-1 few TRBD2 TRBV7-2
TGCAGTGCGGGGACAGGGGGAAACACTGAAGCTTTCTTT CSAGTGGNTEAFF TRBJ1-1 once TRBD1 TRBV20-1